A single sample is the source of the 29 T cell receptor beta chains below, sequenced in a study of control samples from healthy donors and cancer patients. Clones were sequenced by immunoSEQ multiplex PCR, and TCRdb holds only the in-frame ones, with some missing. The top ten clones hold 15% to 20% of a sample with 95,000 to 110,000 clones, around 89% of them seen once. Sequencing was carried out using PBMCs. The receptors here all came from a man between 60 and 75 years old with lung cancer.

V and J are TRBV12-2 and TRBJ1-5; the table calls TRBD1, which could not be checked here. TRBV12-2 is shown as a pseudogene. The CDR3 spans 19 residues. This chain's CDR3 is CASRLVSVRGSDSNQPQHF. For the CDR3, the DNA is TGTGCAAGTCGCTTAGTCTCTGTCAGGGGATCCGATAGTAATCAGCCCCAGCATTTT.

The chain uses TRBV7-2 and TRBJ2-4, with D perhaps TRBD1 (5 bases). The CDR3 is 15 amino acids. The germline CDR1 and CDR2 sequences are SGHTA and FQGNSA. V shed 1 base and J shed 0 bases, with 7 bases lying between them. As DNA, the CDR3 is TGTGCCAGCAGCTTAGGGGGCTCAGCCAAAAACATTCAGTACTTC. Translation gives CASSLGGSAKNIQYF.

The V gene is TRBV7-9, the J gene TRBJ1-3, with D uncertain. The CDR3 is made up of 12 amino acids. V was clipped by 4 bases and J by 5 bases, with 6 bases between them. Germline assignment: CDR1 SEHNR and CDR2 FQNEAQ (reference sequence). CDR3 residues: CASSSGRNTIYF. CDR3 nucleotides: TGTGCCAGCAGCTCCGGGAGAAACACCATATATTTT.

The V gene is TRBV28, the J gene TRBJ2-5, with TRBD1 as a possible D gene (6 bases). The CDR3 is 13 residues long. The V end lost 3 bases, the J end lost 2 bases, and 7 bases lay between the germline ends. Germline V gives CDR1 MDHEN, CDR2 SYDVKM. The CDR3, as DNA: TGTGCCAGCAGTTTCGGGACACAAGAGACCCAGTACTTC. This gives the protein CASSFGTQETQYF.

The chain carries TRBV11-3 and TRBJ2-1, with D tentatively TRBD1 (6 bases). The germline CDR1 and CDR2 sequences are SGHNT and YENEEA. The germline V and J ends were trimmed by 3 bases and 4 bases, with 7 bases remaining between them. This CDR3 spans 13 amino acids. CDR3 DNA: TGTGCCAGCAGCTTTGACAGGTACAATGAGCAGTTCTTC. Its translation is CASSFDRYNEQFF.

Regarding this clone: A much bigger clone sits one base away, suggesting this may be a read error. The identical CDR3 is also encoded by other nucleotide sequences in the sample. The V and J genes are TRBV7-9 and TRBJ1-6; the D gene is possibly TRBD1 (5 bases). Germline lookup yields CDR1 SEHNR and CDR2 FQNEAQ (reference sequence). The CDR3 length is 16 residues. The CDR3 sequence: CASSLAQGFYNSPLHF. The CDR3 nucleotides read TGCGCCAGCAGCTTAGCCCAGGGTTTCTATAATTCACCCCTCCACTTT.

The CDR3 loop is CASSREWGAEAFF. Here the CDR3 DNA reads TGTGCCAGCAGTCGCGAGTGGGGGGCTGAAGCTTTCTTT. The chain employs TRBV6-5 and TRBJ1-1; D is possibly TRBD1 (5 bases). V shed 5 bases and J shed 6 bases, with 13 bases lying between them. The germline gives CDR1 MNHEY, CDR2 SVGAGI. The CDR3 is 13 residues long.

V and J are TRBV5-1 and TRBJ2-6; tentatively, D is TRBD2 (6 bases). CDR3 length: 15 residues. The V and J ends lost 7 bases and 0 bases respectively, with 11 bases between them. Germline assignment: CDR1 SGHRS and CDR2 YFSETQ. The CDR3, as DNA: TGCGCCAGCGCACGGAGGGACTCTGGGGCCAACGTCCTGACTTTC. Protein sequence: CASARRDSGANVLTF.

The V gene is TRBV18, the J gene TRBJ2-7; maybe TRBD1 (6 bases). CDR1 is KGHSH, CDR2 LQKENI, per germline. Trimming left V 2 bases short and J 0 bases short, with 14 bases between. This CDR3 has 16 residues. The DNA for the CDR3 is TGTGCCAGCTCACCATCTCGGGACACCCTCTCCTACGAGCAGTACGTC. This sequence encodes CASSPSRDTLSYEQYV.

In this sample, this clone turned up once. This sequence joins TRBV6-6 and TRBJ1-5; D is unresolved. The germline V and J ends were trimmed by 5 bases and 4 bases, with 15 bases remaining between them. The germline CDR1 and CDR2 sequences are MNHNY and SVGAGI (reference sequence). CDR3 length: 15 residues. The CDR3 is CASSPAGGPNQPQHF. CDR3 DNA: TGTGCCAGCAGTCCGGCTGGAGGGCCTAATCAGCCCCAGCATTTT.

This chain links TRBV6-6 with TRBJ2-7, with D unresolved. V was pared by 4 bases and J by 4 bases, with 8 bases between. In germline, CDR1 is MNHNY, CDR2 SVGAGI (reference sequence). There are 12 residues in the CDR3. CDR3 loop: CASSLDGYEQYV. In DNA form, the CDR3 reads TGTGCCAGCAGTTTAGACGGTTACGAGCAGTACGTC.

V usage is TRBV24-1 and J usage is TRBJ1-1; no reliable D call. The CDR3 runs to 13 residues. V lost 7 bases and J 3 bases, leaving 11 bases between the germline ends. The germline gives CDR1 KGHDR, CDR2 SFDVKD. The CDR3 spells CATSRGGDTEAFF. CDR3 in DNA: TGTGCCACCAGCAGAGGTGGGGACACTGAAGCTTTCTTT.

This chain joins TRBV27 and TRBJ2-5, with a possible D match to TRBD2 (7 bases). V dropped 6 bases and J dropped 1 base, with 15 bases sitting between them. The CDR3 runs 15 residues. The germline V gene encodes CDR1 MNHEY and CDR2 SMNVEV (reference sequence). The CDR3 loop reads CASSLGGAFQETQYF. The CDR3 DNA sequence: TGTGCCAGCAGCTTGGGGGGGGCATTCCAAGAGACCCAGTACTTC.

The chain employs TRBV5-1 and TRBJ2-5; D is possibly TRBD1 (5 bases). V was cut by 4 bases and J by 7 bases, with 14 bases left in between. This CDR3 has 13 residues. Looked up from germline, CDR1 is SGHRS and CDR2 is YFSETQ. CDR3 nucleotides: TGCGCCAGCAGCGACAGAGATTCGGGGACCCAGTACTTC. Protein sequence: CASSDRDSGTQYF.

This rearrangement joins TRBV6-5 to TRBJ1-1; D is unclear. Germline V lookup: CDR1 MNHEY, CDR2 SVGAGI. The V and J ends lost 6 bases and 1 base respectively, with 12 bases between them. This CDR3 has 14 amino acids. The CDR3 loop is CASRRFWGNTEAFF. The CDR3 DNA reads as TGTGCCAGCAGACGGTTCTGGGGGAACACTGAAGCTTTCTTT.

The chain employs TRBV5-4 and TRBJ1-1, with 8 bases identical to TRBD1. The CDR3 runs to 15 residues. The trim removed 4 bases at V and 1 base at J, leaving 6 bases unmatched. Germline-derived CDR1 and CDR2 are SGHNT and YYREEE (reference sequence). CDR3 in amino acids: CASSPGGTGNTEAFF. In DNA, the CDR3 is TGTGCCAGCAGCCCGGGCGGGACAGGGAACACTGAAGCTTTCTTT.

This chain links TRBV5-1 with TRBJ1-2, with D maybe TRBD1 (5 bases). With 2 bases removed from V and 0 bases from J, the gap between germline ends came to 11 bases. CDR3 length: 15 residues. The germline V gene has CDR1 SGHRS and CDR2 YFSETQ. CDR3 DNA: TGCGCCAGCAGCTTCAGGGACGTTACTAACTATGGCTACACCTTC. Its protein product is CASSFRDVTNYGYTF.

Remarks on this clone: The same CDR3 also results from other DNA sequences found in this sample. The DNA of the CDR3 is TGCGCCAGCAGCTTGGAGTTGAACACTGAAGCTTTCTTT. Its translation is CASSLELNTEAFF. This chain joins TRBV5-1 and TRBJ1-1; D remains unclear. The germline CDR1 and CDR2 sequences are SGHRS and YFSETQ. V was pared by 0 bases and J by 0 bases, with 3 bases between. The CDR3 covers 13 residues.

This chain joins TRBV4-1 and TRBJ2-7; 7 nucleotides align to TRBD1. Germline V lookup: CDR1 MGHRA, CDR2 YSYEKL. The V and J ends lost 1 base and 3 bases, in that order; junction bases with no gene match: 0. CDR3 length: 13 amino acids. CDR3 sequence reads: CASSQGDSYEQYV. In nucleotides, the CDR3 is TGCGCCAGCAGCCAAGGGGACAGCTACGAGCAGTACGTC.

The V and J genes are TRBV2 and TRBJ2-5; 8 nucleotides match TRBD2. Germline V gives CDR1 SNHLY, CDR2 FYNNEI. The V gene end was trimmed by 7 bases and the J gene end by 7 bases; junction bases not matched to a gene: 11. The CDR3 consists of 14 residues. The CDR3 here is CASISNGGGRTQYF. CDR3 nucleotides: TGTGCCAGCATCTCGAACGGGGGGGGAAGGACCCAGTACTTC. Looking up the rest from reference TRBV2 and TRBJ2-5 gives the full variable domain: EPEVTQTPSHQVTQMGQEVILRCVPISNHLYFYWYRQILGQKVEFLVSFYNNEISEKSEIFDDQFSVERPDGSNFTLKIRSTKLEDSAMYFCASISNGGGRTQYFGPGTRLLVL.

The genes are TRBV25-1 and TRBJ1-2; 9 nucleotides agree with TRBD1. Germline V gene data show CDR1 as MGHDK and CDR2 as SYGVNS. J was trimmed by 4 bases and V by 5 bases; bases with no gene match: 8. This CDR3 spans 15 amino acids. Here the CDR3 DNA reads TGTGCCAGCAGTATCCCGGGACAGGGCGGCTATGGCTACACCTTC. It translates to CASSIPGQGGYGYTF.

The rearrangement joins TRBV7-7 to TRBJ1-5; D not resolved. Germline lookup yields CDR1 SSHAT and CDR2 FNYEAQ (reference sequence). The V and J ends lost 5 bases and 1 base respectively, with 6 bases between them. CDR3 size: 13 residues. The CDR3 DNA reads TGTGCCAGCAGCCTGGACAGCAATCAGCCCCAGCATTTT. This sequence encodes CASSLDSNQPQHF.

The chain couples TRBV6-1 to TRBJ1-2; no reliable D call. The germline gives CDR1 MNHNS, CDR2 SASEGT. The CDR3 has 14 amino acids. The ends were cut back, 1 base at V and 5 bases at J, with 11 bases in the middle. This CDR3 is CASSEVLVGYGYTF. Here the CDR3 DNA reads TGTGCCAGCAGTGAAGTGCTCGTAGGGTATGGCTACACCTTC.

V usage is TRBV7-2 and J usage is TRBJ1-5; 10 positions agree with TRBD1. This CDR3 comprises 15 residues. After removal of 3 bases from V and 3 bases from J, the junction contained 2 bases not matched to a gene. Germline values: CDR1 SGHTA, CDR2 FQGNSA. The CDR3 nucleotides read TGTGCCAGCAGCTTTGGACAGGGGGTCAATCAGCCCCAGCATTTT. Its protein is CASSFGQGVNQPQHF.

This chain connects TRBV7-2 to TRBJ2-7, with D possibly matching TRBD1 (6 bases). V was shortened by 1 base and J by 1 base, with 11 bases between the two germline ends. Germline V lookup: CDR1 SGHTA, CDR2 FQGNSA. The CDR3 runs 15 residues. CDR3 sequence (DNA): TGTGCCAGCAGCTTAGATGCAGGGGCTTCCTACGAGCAGTACGTC. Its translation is CASSLDAGASYEQYV.

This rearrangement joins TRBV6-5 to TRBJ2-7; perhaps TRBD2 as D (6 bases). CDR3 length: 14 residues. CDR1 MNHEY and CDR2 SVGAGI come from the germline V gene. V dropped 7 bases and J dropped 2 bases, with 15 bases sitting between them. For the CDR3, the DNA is TGTGCCAGCACGAAGTGGGCGGGGACCTACGAGCAGTACTTC. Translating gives CASTKWAGTYEQYF.

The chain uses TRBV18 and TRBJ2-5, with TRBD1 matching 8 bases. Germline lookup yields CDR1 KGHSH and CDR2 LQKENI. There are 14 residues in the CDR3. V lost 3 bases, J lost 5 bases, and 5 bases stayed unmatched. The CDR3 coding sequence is TGTGCCAGCTCACCGTCGACAGGGGCGGAGACCCAGTACTTC. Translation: CASSPSTGAETQYF.

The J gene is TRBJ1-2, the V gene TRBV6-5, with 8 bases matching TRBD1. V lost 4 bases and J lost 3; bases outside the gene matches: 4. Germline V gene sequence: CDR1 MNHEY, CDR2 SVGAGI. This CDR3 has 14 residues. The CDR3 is CASSSRGRDYGYTF. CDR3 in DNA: TGTGCCAGCAGTTCCAGGGGGCGCGACTATGGCTACACCTTC.

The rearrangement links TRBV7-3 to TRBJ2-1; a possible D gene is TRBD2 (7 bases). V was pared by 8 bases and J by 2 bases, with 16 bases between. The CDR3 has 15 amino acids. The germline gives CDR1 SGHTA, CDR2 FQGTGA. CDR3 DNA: TGTGCCAGCTCAAGGTCCGGGGGGCCCTACAATGAGCAGTTCTTC. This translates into CASSRSGGPYNEQFF. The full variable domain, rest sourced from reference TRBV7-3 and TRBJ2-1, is GAGVSQTPSNKVTEKGKYVELRCDPISGHTALYWYRQSLGQGPEFLIYFQGTGAADDSGLPNDRFFAVRPEGSVSTLKIQRTERGDSAVYLCASSRSGGPYNEQFFGPGTRLTVL.